These T cell receptor beta chains were read from a single sample in a study of blood T cell repertoires in COVID-19. Method: immunoSEQ multiplex PCR; TCRdb's copy keeps in-frame clones and lacks some. The data hold some 150,000 clones, with 84% observed a single time. Sequencing was performed on peripheral blood. The source is a human donor in a cohort sampled during active COVID-19. CDR3s include the opening cysteine and the closing phenylalanine or tryptophan. The D gene is left open where the match is weak. Some rows have no size entry. The others give once, few or many, or a class for an expanded clone.

CASSRDDYGYTF	TGTGCCAGCAGCAGGGATGACTATGGCTACACCTTC	TRBV6-6	.	.	TRBJ1-2
CSVTTDSYNEQFF	TGCAGCGTTACTACTGACAGCTACAATGAGCAGTTCTTC	TRBV29-1	.	.	TRBJ2-1
CASSQSGGLMGSDTQYF	TGTGCCAGCAGCCAATCGGGGGGGCTGATGGGGAGCGATACGCAGTATTTT	TRBV28	.	TRBD2	TRBJ2-3
CASSLSFDTQYF	TGTGCCAGCAGTCTAAGTTTTGATACGCAGTATTTT	TRBV2	.	.	TRBJ2-3
CASRAGGNAEAFF	TGTGCCAGCCGCGCAGGGGGGAATGCTGAAGCTTTCTTT	TRBV6-5	.	TRBD1	TRBJ1-1
CASTRGITYEQYF	TGCGCCAGCACCCGGGGTATCACCTACGAGCAGTACTTC	TRBV23-1	.	.	TRBJ2-7
CASSSTGSNTGELFF	TGCGCCAGCAGTTCGACAGGCTCGAACACCGGGGAGCTGTTTTTT	TRBV5-1	.	.	TRBJ2-2
CASSLVRGTGELFF	TGTGCCAGCAGTTTGGTCCGGGGGACCGGGGAGCTGTTTTTT	TRBV28	once	.	TRBJ2-2
CASSLSGHELRGQYF	TGTGCCAGCAGCTTGTCGGGACATGAGTTACGAGGGCAGTACTTC	TRBV5-5	.	.	TRBJ2-7
CASRGRDTDTQYF	TGTGCCAGCAGAGGGAGGGACACAGATACGCAGTATTTT	TRBV2	.	TRBD2	TRBJ2-3
CASSPAGTENRAHTDTQYF	TGTGCCAGCAGCCCGGCCGGGACTGAAAATCGGGCTCACACAGATACGCAGTATTTT	TRBV11-2	.	.	TRBJ2-3
CASSLRQGRNTEAFF	TGTGCCAGCAGCTTACGACAGGGACGGAACACTGAAGCTTTCTTT	TRBV5-6	.	TRBD1	TRBJ1-1
CASSVGGGFSYEQYF	TGTGCCAGCAGCGTAGGAGGCGGGTTCTCCTACGAGCAGTACTTC	TRBV9	few	.	TRBJ2-7
CASSSGLAGGETQYF	TGTGCCAGCAGCTCGGGACTAGCGGGGGGAGAGACCCAGTACTTC	TRBV7-9	.	TRBD2	TRBJ2-5
CASSLRGGTSGYNEQFF	TGTGCCAGCAGCTTACGAGGAGGGACTAGCGGGTACAATGAGCAGTTCTTC	TRBV7-2	.	TRBD2	TRBJ2-1
CATRQGQETQYF	TGTGCCACCCGACAGGGGCAAGAGACCCAGTACTTC	TRBV6-5	.	TRBD1	TRBJ2-5
CASSPGQGDSQPQHF	TGTGCCAGCAGTCCGGGACAGGGGGACAGTCAGCCCCAGCATTTT	TRBV2	.	TRBD1	TRBJ1-5
CSVDGGGKGYEQYF	TGCAGCGTTGATGGGGGAGGGAAGGGCTACGAGCAGTACTTC	TRBV29-1	.	TRBD2	TRBJ2-7
CASSQTSGGELFF	TGTGCCAGCAGCCAGACTAGCGGCGGGGAGCTGTTTTTT	TRBV14	.	TRBD2	TRBJ2-2
CASSELGTEGTEAFF	TGTGCCAGCAGTGAATTAGGGACAGAGGGGACTGAAGCTTTCTTT	TRBV6-1	.	TRBD1	TRBJ1-1
CASSQGAPNYGYTF	TGTGCCAGCAGTCAGGGGGCCCCTAACTATGGCTACACCTTC	TRBV28	once	TRBD1	TRBJ1-2
CASSPGAGYTDQPQHF	TGTGCCAGCAGCCCCGGGGCGGGGTATACTGATCAGCCCCAGCATTTT	TRBV7-9	.	.	TRBJ1-5
CAIRASTDTQYF	TGTGCCATCCGAGCTAGCACAGATACGCAGTATTTT	TRBV28	.	.	TRBJ2-3
CASSLSSSGGASYNEQFF	TGTGCCAGCAGCTTATCCTCTAGCGGGGGGGCGTCCTACAATGAGCAGTTCTTC	TRBV7-2	.	TRBD2	TRBJ2-1
CASTAQHDSPLHF	TGTGCCAGTACCGCTCAACACGATTCACCCCTCCACTTT	TRBV19	.	.	TRBJ1-6
CASSKALWEVGADTQYF	TGTGCCAGCAGCAAAGCGCTTTGGGAGGTGGGGGCAGATACGCAGTATTTT	TRBV21-1	.	.	TRBJ2-3
CASSPYPTSTGQGSYNEQFF	TGTGCCAGCTCACCCTACCCGACTAGCACGGGGCAAGGGTCCTACAATGAGCAGTTCTTC	TRBV18	.	TRBD2	TRBJ2-1
CASRESGTLYEQYF	TGTGCCAGCAGGGAATCCGGGACACTATACGAGCAGTACTTC	TRBV2	.	.	TRBJ2-7
CASTDRAQETQYF	TGTGCCAGCACGGACAGGGCTCAAGAGACCCAGTACTTC	TRBV6-5	.	TRBD1	TRBJ2-5
CASSAPSGGMGELFF	TGTGCCAGCAGCGCCCCTAGCGGGGGAATGGGGGAGCTGTTTTTT	TRBV9	once	TRBD2	TRBJ2-2
CASSLRGETQYF	TGTGCCAGCAGTCTAAGGGGGGAGACCCAGTACTTC	TRBV2	.	.	TRBJ2-5
CASSFRSGTAYEQYF	TGTGCCAGCAGCTTCCGTTCGGGAACTGCCTACGAGCAGTACTTC	TRBV5-4	.	.	TRBJ2-7
CASSGTAGSYEQYF	TGTGCCAGCAGCGGGACAGCTGGTTCCTACGAGCAGTACTTC	TRBV3-1/TRBV3-2	.	TRBD1	TRBJ2-7
CASSSGTGFYATNEKLFF	TGTGCCAGCAGTTCCGGGACAGGGTTTTATGCAACTAATGAAAAACTGTTTTTT	TRBV28	.	TRBD1	TRBJ1-4
CASRRDTDQETQYF	TGTGCCAGCAGAAGAGACACGGACCAAGAGACCCAGTACTTC	TRBV2	.	.	TRBJ2-5
CASRDRNYGYTF	TGTGCCTCCCGGGACAGAAACTATGGCTACACCTTC	TRBV30	once	TRBD1	TRBJ1-2
CASSEDSPSREQYF	TGTGCCAGCAGTGAGGACAGCCCTAGTAGGGAGCAGTACTTC	TRBV27	.	.	TRBJ2-7
CASSSRYRADTQYF	TGTGCCAGCAGCTCGCGGTACAGGGCAGATACGCAGTATTTT	TRBV5-6	.	.	TRBJ2-3
CASSLGGTAYGYTF	TGTGCCAGCAGTTTAGGGGGGACGGCCTATGGCTACACCTTC	TRBV27	.	.	TRBJ1-2
CAVGGRGSDYGYTF	TGTGCCGTTGGAGGGAGGGGTTCGGACTATGGCTACACCTTC	TRBV10-3	.	.	TRBJ1-2
CASSLTGKEKLFF	TGTGCCAGCAGTTTAACGGGGAAGGAAAAACTGTTTTTT	TRBV28	.	.	TRBJ1-4
CASSVGLAGGPREQYF	TGTGCCAGCAGCGTAGGACTAGCGGGGGGCCCGCGGGAGCAGTACTTC	TRBV9	.	TRBD2	TRBJ2-7
CASSPRPGEWSGANVLTF	TGTGCCAGCTCACCACGCCCAGGGGAATGGTCTGGGGCCAACGTCCTGACTTTC	TRBV18	once	.	TRBJ2-6
CASSSAHTETQYF	TGTGCCAGCAGTTCCGCCCACACAGAGACCCAGTACTTC	TRBV12-3/TRBV12-4	.	.	TRBJ2-5
CASSSTGGWAFF	TGTGCCAGCAGCTCCACAGGGGGCTGGGCTTTCTTT	TRBV7-9	.	TRBD1	TRBJ1-1
CASSDKASGGDNEQFF	TGTGCCAGCAGTGACAAGGCTAGCGGGGGCGACAATGAGCAGTTCTTC	TRBV6-4	.	TRBD2	TRBJ2-1
CASSLLAGGDTEAFF	TGTGCCAGCAGCTTGCTAGCAGGGGGTGACACTGAAGCTTTCTTT	TRBV5-6	.	TRBD1	TRBJ1-1
CASSLGQGSNQPQHF	TGTGCCAGCAGTTTAGGGCAGGGGAGCAATCAGCCCCAGCATTTT	TRBV28	.	.	TRBJ1-5
CASGGVSGDYEDTQYF	TGTGCCAGCGGCGGCGTGAGCGGGGACTATGAAGATACGCAGTATTTT	TRBV25-1	.	TRBD2	TRBJ2-3
CASSPDRFVGYTF	TGTGCCAGCAGTCCGGACAGGTTCGTTGGCTACACCTTC	TRBV6-5	.	TRBD1	TRBJ1-2
CASSYGQGLSVVEAFF	TGTGCCAGCAGTTATGGACAGGGCCTATCGGTTGTTGAAGCTTTCTTT	TRBV6-5	once	TRBD1	TRBJ1-1
CASSRDREEYGYTF	TGTGCCAGCAGTAGGGACAGGGAAGAATATGGCTACACCTTC	TRBV2	.	TRBD1	TRBJ1-2
CASSTRQGLVNTEAFF	TGTGCCAGCAGTACCCGACAGGGGCTCGTGAACACTGAAGCTTTCTTT	TRBV27	.	TRBD1	TRBJ1-1
CASSEGARDYGYTF	TGTGCCAGCAGTGAGGGGGCCCGCGACTATGGCTACACCTTC	TRBV2	.	.	TRBJ1-2
CSVAGRGLDGYTF	TGCAGCGTTGCTGGCAGGGGTTTAGATGGCTACACCTTC	TRBV29-1	.	.	TRBJ1-2
CASSLDSGTSNEQFF	TGTGCCAGCAGCCTCGACTCCGGGACTAGCAATGAGCAGTTCTTC	TRBV7-2	.	TRBD2	TRBJ2-1